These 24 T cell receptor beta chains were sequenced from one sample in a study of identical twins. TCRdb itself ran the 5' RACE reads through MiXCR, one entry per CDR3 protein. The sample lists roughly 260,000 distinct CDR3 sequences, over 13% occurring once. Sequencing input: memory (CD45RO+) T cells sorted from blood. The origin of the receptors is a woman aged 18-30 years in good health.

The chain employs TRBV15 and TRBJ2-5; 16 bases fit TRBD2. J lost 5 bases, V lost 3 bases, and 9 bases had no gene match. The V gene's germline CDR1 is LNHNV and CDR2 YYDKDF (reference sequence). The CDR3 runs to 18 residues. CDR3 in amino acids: CATSSPGTSGGGWETQYF. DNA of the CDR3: TGTGCCACCAGCAGTCCCGGGACTAGCGGGGGGGGCTGGGAGACCCAGTACTTC.

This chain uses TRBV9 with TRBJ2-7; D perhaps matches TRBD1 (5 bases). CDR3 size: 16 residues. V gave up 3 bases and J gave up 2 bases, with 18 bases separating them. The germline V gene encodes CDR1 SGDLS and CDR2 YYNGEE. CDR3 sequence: CASSASGSSPTYEQYF. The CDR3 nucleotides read TGTGCCAGCAGCGCTTCAGGGTCCTCACCTACCTACGAGCAGTACTTC.

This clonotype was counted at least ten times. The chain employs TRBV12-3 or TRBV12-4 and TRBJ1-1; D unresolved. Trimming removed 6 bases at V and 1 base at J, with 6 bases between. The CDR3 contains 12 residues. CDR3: CASRNRNTEAFF. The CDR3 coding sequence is TGTGCCAGCAGGAATAGGAACACTGAAGCTTTCTTT.

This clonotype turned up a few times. The CDR3 DNA follows: TGTGCCAGCAGCAAAGTCGGGGTCTACGAGCAGTACTTC. It specifies CASSKVGVYEQYF. V gene TRBV21-1 combines with J gene TRBJ2-7. TRBV21-1 is assigned pseudogene status. The CDR3 runs 13 residues.

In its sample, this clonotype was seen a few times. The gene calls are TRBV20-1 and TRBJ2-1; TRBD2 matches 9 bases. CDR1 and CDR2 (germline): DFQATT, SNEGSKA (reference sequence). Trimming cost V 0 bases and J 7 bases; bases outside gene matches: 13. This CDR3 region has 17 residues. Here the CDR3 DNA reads TGCAGTGCTAGAGATTCGGGTAGCGGGAGAGGAAGGAATGAGCAGTTCTTC. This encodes CSARDSGSGRGRNEQFF.

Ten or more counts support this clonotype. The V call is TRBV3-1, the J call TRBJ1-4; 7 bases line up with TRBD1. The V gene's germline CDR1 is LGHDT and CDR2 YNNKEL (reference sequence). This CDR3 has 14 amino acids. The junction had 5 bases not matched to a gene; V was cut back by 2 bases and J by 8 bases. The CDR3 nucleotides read TGTGCCAGCAGCCAAACAGGGGCTCAGGAAAAACTGTTTTTT. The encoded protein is CASSQTGAQEKLFF.

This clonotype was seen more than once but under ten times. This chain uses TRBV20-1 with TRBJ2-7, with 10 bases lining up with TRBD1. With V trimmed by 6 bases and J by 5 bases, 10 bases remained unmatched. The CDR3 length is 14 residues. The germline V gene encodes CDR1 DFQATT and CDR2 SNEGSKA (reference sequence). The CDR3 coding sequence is TGCAGTGCCCTCCGACGGGACAGGGGTGACGAGCAGTACTTC. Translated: CSALRRDRGDEQYF.

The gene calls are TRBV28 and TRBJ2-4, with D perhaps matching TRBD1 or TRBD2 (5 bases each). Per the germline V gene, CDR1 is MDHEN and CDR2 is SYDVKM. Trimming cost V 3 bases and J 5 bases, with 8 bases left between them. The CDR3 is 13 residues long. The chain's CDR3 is CASSFVGENIQYF. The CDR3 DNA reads TGTGCCAGCAGTTTTGTGGGGGAAAACATTCAGTACTTC.

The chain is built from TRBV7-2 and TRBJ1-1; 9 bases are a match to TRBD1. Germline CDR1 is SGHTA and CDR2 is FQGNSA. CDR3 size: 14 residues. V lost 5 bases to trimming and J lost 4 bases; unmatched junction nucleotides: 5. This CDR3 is CASSVRQGGTEAFF. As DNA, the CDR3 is TGTGCCAGCAGCGTTAGACAGGGGGGCACTGAAGCTTTCTTT.

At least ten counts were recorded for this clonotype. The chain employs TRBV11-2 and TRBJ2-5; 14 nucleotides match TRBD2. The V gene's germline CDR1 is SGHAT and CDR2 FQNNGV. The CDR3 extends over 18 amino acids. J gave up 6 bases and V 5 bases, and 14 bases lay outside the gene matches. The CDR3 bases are TGTGCCAGCAGCGCCAGGGGACTAGCGGGGGCGGACAGGAAGACCCAGTACTTC. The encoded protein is CASSARGLAGADRKTQYF.

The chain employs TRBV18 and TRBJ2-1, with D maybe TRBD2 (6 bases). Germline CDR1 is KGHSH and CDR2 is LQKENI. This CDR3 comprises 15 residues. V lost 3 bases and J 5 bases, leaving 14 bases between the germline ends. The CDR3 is CASSPMGGPNNEQFF. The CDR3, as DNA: TGTGCCAGCTCACCGATGGGGGGACCAAACAATGAGCAGTTCTTC.

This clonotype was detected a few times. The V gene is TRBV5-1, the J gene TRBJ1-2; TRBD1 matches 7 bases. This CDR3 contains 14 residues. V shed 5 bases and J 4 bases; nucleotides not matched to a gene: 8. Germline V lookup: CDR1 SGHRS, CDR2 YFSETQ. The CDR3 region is CASSYTGESYGYTF. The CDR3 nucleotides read TGCGCCAGCAGTTATACAGGGGAGAGCTATGGCTACACCTTC.

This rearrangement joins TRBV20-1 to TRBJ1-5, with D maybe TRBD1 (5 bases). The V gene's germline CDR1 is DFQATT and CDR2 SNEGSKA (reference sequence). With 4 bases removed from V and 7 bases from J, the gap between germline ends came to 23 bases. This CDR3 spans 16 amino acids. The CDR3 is CSAKSSAGDSRQPQHF. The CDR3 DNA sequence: TGCAGTGCTAAGAGTTCGGCGGGGGATTCACGGCAGCCCCAGCATTTT.

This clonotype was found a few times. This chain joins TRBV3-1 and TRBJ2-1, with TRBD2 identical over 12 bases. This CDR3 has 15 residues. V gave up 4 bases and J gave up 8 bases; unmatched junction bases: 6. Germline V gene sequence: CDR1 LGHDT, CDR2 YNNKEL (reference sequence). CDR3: CASSLWTSGTDEQFF. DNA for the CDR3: TGTGCCAGCAGCCTCTGGACTAGCGGGACTGATGAGCAGTTCTTC.

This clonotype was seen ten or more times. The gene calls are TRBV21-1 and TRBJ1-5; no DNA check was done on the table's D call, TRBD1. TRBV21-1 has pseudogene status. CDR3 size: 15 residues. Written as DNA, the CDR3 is TGTGCCAGCAGCAAAGGACAGGATTGCAATCAGCCCCAGCATTTT. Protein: CASSKGQDCNQPQHF.

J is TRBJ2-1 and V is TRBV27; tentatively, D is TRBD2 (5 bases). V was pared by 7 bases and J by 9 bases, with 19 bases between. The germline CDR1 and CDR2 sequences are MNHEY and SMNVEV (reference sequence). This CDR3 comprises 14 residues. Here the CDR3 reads CASIGNGFWSEQFF. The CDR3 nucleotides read TGTGCCAGCATCGGGAATGGGTTTTGGAGTGAGCAGTTCTTC.

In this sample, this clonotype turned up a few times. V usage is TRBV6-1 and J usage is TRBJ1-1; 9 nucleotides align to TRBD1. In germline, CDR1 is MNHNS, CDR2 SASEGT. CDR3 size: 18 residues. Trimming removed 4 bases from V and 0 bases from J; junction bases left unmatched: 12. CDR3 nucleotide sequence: TGTGCCAGCAGTGCATATTCCACAGGGGGCCCGCTGAACACTGAAGCTTTCTTT. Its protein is CASSAYSTGGPLNTEAFF.

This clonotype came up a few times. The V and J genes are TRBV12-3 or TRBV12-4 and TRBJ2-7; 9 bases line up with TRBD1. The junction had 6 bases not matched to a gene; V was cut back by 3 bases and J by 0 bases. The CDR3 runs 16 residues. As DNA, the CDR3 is TGTGCCAGCAGTTTGGGACAGGGAGAATTCTCCTACGAGCAGTACTTC. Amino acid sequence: CASSLGQGEFSYEQYF.

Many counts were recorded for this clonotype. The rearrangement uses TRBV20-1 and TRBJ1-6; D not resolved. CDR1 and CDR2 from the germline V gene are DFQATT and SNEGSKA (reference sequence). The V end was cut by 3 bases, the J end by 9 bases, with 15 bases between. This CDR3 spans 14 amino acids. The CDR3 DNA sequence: TGCAGTGCTAGTCCCCGACAAGAATCTTCACCCCTCCACTTT. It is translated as CSASPRQESSPLHF.

The CDR3 is CATKDGGSSYNEQFF. CDR3 in DNA: TGCGCCACTAAAGATGGCGGAAGCTCCTACAATGAGCAGTTCTTC. This chain links TRBV10-2 with TRBJ2-1; D uncertain. V was pared by 10 bases and J by 0 bases, with 16 bases between. The CDR3 is 15 residues long. CDR1 is WSHSY, CDR2 SAAADI, per germline.

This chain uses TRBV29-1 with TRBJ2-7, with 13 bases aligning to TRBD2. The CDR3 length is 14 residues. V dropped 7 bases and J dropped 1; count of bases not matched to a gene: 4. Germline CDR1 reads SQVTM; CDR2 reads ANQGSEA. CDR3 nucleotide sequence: TGCAGCGCCCAGGGACTAGCGGGGTCCTACGAGCAGTACTTC. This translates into CSAQGLAGSYEQYF.

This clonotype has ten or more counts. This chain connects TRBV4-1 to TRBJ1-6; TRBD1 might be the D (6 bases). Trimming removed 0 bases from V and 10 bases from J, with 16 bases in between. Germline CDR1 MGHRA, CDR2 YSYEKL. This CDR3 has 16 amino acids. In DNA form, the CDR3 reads TGCGCCAGCAGCCAAGAATGGTCCAGGGGTAACTCACCCCTCCACTTT. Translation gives CASSQEWSRGNSPLHF.

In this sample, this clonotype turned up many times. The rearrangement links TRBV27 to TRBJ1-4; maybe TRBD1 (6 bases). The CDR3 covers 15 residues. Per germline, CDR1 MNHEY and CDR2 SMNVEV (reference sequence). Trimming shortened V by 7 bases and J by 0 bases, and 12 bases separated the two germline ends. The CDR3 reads CASKEGGTTNEKLFF. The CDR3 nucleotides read TGTGCCAGCAAAGAAGGGGGGACAACTAATGAAAAACTGTTTTTT.

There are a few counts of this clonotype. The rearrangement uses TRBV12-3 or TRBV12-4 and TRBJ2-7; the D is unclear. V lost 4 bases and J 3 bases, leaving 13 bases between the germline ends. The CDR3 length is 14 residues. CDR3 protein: CASSSSTNSYEQYF. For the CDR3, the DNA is TGTGCCAGCAGTTCATCCACGAACAGCTACGAGCAGTACTTC.